The 9 T cell receptor beta chains below were found in one sample sequenced in a study of blood T cell repertoires in COVID-19. Assay used: immunoSEQ multiplex PCR; TCRdb lists only in-frame clones, some missing. The table includes around 180,000 clones, roughly 90% detected once. Source material: peripheral blood. The receptor source for this set is a man in his 70s with active or convalescent COVID-19.

This rearrangement joins TRBV4-3 to TRBJ1-4; TRBD1 matches 11 bases. Trimming at V came to 9 bases and at J to 2 bases, leaving 14 bases not matched to a gene. The CDR3 covers 18 residues. Germline lookup yields CDR1 LGHNA and CDR2 YSLEER. The CDR3 spells CASKSSPGQGVTNEKLFF. Written as DNA, the CDR3 is TGCGCCAGTAAATCGTCTCCGGGACAGGGGGTCACTAATGAAAAACTGTTTTTT.

The chain combines TRBV7-2 with TRBJ1-5; D is uncertain. This CDR3 has 14 residues. Germline V gene data show CDR1 as SGHTA and CDR2 as FQGNSA. V dropped 7 bases and J dropped 6 bases, with 16 bases sitting between them. The CDR3 region has the DNA TGTGCCAGCACCCCCGGAGGGTTTGCTCAGCCCCAGCATTTT. It is translated as CASTPGGFAQPQHF. Full variable domain (rest looked up from reference TRBV7-2 and TRBJ1-5): GAGVSQSPSNKVTEKGKDVELRCDPISGHTALYWYRQSLGQGLEFLIYFQGNSAPDKSGLPSDRFSAERTGGSVSTLTIQRTQQEDSAVYLCASTPGGFAQPQHFGDGTRLSIL.

V usage is TRBV5-1 and J usage is TRBJ1-3; 9 bases match TRBD1. Germline V CDR1 and CDR2: SGHRS, YFSETQ. V gave up 3 bases and J gave up 0 bases; unmatched junction bases: 7. The CDR3 sequence is 17 residues long. In nucleotides, the CDR3 is TGCGCCAGCAGCTCGGGGACAGGGCCGAACTCTGGAAACACCATATATTTT. Protein sequence: CASSSGTGPNSGNTIYF.

V gene TRBV2 combines with J gene TRBJ1-3; possible D gene TRBD1, 5 bases. Germline CDR1 and CDR2: SNHLY and FYNNEI. V was clipped by 7 bases and J by 4 bases, with 20 bases between them. The CDR3 length is 16 residues. CDR3 residues: CASKSYLAGRGNTIYF. For the CDR3, the DNA is TGTGCCAGCAAGAGTTACCTGGCAGGGAGGGGAAACACCATATATTTT.

CDR3 loop: CASSIGTVSYNEQFF. The CDR3 bases are TGTGCCAGCAGCATCGGGACTGTCTCCTACAATGAGCAGTTCTTC. The V gene is TRBV5-4, the J gene TRBJ2-1; D may be TRBD2 (6 bases). CDR1 is SGHNT and CDR2 is YYREEE in the germline V gene (reference sequence). This CDR3 spans 15 amino acids. V was cut by 4 bases and J by 0 bases, with 11 bases left in between.

The rearrangement joins TRBV12-3 or TRBV12-4 to TRBJ1-4; D is ambiguous. V lost 4 bases, J lost 8 bases, and 8 bases lay in between. The CDR3 consists of 12 residues. The CDR3 is CASSSEGEKLFF. CDR3 bases: TGTGCCAGCAGTTCAGAGGGAGAAAAACTGTTTTTT.

This CDR3 is CAISGNFASGRSYEQYF. The CDR3 region has the DNA TGTGCCATCAGTGGGAACTTCGCTAGCGGGAGATCCTACGAGCAGTACTTC. This chain uses TRBV10-3 with TRBJ2-7; 10 bases map to TRBD2. The CDR3 is 17 amino acids. Looked up from germline, CDR1 is ENHRY and CDR2 is SYGVKD. V gave up 4 bases and J gave up 1 base; unmatched junction bases: 10.

The chain recombines TRBV7-2 with TRBJ1-2; perhaps TRBD1 as D (6 bases). The CDR3 is made up of 15 amino acids. From germline, CDR1 is SGHTA and CDR2 FQGNSA. Deletions cut 3 bases from V and 7 bases from J, with 18 bases between. The CDR3 reads CASSFPNRVPGGYTF. In nucleotides, the CDR3 is TGTGCCAGCAGCTTCCCTAACAGGGTCCCTGGTGGCTACACCTTC.

The chain has TRBV30 and TRBJ1-2, with 8 bases identical to TRBD1. Germline assignment: CDR1 GTSNPN and CDR2 SVGIG (reference sequence). Unmatched junction bases numbered 9, after V lost 2 bases and J lost 7 bases. CDR3 length equals 14 residues. The CDR3 DNA follows: TGTGCCTGGAGTCCCCCTAGACAGGGGTTTGGCTACACCTTC. It encodes CAWSPPRQGFGYTF. Supplemented by reference TRBV30 and TRBJ1-2, the full variable domain reads SQTIHQWPATLVQPVGSPLSLECTVEGTSNPNLYWYRQAAGRGLQLLFYSVGIGQISSEVPQNLSASRPQDRQFILSSKKLLLSDSGFYLCAWSPPRQGFGYTFGSGTRLTVV.